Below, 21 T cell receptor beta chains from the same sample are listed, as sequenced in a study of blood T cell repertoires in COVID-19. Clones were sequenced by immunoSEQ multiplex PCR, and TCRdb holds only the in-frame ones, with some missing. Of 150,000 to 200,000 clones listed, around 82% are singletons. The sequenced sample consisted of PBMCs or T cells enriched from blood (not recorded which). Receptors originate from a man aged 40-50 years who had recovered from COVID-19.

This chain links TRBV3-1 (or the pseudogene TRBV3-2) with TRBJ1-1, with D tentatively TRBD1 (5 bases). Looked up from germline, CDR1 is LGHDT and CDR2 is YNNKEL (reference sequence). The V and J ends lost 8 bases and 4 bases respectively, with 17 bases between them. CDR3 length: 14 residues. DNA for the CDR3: TGTGCCAGCGGCGTAAATAGGGGTGGCACTGAAGCTTTCTTT. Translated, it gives CASGVNRGGTEAFF.

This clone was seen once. The CDR3 region is CASSGTLVGAPLHF. The CDR3 nucleotides are TGTGCCAGCAGCGGGACTCTGGTTGGGGCACCCCTCCACTTT. V and J are TRBV7-3 and TRBJ1-6; D possibly corresponds to TRBD1 (5 bases). The germline gives CDR1 SGHTA, CDR2 FQGTGA. The CDR3 runs to 14 residues. V gave up 5 bases and J gave up 11 bases, with 16 bases separating them.

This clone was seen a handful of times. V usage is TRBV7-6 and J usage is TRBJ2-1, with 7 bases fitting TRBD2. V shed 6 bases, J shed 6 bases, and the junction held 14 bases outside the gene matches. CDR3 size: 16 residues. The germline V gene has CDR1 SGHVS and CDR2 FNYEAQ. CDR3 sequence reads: CASSPFQASGFNEQFF. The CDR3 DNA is TGTGCCAGCAGTCCTTTCCAGGCTAGCGGATTCAATGAGCAGTTCTTC. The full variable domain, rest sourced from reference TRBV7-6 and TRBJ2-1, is GAGVSQSPRYKVTKRGQDVALRCDPISGHVSLYWYRQALGQGPEFLTYFNYEAQQDKSGLPNDRFSAERPEGSISTLTIQRTEQRDSAMYRCASSPFQASGFNEQFFGPGTRLTVL.

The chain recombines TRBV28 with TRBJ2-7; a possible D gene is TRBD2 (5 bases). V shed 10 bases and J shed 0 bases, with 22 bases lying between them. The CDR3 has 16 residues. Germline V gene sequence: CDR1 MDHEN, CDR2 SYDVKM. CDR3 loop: CATSLGVRGPSYEQYF. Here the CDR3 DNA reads TGTGCCACTTCACTTGGAGTTCGGGGTCCCTCCTACGAGCAGTACTTC.

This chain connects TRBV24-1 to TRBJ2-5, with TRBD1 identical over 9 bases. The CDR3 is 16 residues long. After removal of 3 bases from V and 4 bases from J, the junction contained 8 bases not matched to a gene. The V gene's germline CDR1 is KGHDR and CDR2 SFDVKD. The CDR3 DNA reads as TGTGCCACCAGTGATGGGGACAGGGCCCCCCGAGAGACCCAGTACTTC. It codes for CATSDGDRAPRETQYF.

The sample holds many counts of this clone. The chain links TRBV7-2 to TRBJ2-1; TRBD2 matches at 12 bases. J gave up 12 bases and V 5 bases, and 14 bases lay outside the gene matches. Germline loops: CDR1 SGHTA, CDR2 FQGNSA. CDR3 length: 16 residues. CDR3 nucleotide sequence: TGTGCCAGCAGCGCCCGCCCTAGCGGGGGGGATGTGGGGCAGTTCTTC. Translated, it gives CASSARPSGGDVGQFF.

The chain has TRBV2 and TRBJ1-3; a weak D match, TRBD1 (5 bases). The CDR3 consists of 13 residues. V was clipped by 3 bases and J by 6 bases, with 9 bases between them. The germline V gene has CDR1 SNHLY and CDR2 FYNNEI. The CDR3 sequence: CASSDARVNTIYF. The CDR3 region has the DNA TGTGCCAGCAGTGATGCCAGGGTAAACACCATATATTTT.

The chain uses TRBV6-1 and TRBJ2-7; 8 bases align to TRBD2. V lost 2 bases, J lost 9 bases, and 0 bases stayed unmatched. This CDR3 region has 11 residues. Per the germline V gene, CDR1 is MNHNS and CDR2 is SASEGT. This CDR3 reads CASSETSGQYV. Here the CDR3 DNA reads TGTGCCAGCAGTGAAACTAGCGGGCAGTACGTC.

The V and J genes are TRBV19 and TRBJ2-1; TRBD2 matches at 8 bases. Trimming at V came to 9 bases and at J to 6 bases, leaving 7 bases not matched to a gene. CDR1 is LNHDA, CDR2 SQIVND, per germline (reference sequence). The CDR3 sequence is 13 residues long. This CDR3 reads CASEGLVGNEQFF. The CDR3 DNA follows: TGTGCCAGCGAGGGACTAGTCGGCAATGAGCAGTTCTTC.

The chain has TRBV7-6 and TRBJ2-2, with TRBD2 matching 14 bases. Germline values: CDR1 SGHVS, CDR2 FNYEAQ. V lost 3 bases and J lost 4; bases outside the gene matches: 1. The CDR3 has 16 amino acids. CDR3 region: CASSFGTSGSTGELFF. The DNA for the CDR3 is TGTGCCAGCAGCTTCGGGACTAGCGGGAGCACCGGGGAGCTGTTTTTT.

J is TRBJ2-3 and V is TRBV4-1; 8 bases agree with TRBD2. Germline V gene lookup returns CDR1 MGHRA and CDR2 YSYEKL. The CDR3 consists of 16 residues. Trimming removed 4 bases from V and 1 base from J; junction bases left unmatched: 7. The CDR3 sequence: CASSPSGAGGTDTQYF. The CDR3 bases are TGCGCCAGCAGCCCCTCAGGAGCGGGGGGCACAGATACGCAGTATTTT.

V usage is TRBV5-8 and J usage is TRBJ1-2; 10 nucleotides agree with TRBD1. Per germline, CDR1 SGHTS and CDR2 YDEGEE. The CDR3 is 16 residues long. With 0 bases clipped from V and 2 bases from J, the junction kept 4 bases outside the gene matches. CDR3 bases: TGTGCCAGCAGCTTGGACCGGGACAGGGGCAACTATGGCTACACCTTC. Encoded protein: CASSLDRDRGNYGYTF.

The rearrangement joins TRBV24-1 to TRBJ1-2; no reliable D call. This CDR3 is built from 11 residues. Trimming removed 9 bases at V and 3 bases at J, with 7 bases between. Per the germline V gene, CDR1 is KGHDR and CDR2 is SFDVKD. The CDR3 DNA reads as TGTGCCACCTACTCCGACTATGGCTACACCTTC. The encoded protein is CATYSDYGYTF.

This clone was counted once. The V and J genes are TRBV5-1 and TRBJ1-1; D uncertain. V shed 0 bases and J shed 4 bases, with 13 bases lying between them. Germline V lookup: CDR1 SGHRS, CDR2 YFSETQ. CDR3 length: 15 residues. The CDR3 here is CASSLELSHFTEAFF. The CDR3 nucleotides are TGCGCCAGCAGCTTGGAACTGAGTCATTTCACTGAAGCTTTCTTT.

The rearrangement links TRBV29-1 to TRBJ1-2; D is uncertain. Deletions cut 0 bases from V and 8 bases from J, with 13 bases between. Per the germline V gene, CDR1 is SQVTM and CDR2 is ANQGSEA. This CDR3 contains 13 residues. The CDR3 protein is CSVEEQIYHGYTF. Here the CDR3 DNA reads TGCAGCGTTGAAGAACAGATCTATCACGGCTACACCTTC.

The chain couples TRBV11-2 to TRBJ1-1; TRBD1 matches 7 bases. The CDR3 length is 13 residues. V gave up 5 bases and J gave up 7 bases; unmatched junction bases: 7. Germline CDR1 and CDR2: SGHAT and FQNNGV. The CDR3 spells CASSPSDRDEAFF. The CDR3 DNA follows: TGTGCCAGCAGCCCGAGCGACAGGGATGAAGCTTTCTTT.

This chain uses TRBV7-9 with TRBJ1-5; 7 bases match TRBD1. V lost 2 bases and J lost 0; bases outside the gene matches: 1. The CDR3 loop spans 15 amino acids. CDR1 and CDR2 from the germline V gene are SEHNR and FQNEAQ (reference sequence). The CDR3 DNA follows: TGTGCCAGCAGCTTAACAGGGGATAGCAATCAGCCCCAGCATTTT. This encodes CASSLTGDSNQPQHF.

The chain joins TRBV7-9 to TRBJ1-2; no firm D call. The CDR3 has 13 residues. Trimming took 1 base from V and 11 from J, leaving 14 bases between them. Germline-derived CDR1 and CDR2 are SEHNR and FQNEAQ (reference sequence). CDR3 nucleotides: TGTGCCAGCAGCTTAGAGGCGGCGGCCAAATACACCTTC. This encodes CASSLEAAAKYTF.

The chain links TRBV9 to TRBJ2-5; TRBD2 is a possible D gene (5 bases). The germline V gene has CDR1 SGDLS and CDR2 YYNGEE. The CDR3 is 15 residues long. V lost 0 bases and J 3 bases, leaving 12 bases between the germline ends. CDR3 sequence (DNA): TGTGCCAGCAGCGTAGATGGAGGACGGGAAGAGACCCAGTACTTC. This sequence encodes CASSVDGGREETQYF.

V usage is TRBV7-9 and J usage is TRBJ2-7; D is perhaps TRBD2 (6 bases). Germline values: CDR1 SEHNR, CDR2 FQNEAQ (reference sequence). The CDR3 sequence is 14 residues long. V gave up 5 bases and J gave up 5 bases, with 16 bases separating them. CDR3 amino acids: CASSPVGGFHEQYF. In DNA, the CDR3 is TGTGCCAGCAGCCCCGTGGGGGGATTCCACGAGCAGTACTTC.

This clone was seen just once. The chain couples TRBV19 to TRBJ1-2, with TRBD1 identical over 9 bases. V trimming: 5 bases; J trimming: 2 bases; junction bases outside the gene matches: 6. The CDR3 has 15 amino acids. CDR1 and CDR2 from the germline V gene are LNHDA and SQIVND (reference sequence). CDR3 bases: TGTGCCAGTAGTTTCATTGGACAGGGGAACTATGGCTACACCTTC. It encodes CASSFIGQGNYGYTF.